This entry lists 21 T cell receptor beta chains sequenced from one sample in a study of blood T cell repertoires in COVID-19. Profiled with immunoSEQ multiplex PCR; TCRdb holds only in-frame clones, not every one. The data show under 130,000 clones, approximately 81% seen once. The sequenced material came from peripheral blood. The receptors come from a human donor in a cohort sampled during active COVID-19.

The chain uses TRBV3-1 (or the pseudogene TRBV3-2) and TRBJ2-3; D is perhaps TRBD2 (5 bases). The CDR3 has 16 residues. With 1 base removed from V and 5 bases from J, the gap between germline ends came to 16 bases. CDR1 is LGHDT, CDR2 YNNKEL, per germline (reference sequence). The CDR3 spells CASSQGGLVRGDTQYF. CDR3 nucleotides: TGTGCCAGCAGCCAAGGAGGGCTAGTACGCGGAGATACGCAGTATTTT.

The chain employs TRBV9 and TRBJ2-1; the D is unclear. In germline, CDR1 is SGDLS, CDR2 YYNGEE. V lost 2 bases and J 7 bases, leaving 10 bases between the germline ends. The CDR3 covers 13 residues. CDR3 DNA: TGTGCCAGCAGCGTCAACAGAGAGAATGAGCAGTTCTTC. Amino acid sequence: CASSVNRENEQFF. The variable domain in full, completed from reference TRBV9 and TRBJ2-1, reads DSGVTQTPKHLITATGQRVTLRCSPRSGDLSVYWYQQSLDQGLQFLIQYYNGEERAKGNILERFSAQQFPDLHSELNLSSLELGDSALYFCASSVNRENEQFFGPGTRLTVL.

This clone came up a few times. This chain joins TRBV24-1 and TRBJ1-5; 10 bases match TRBD1. Germline V gene sequence: CDR1 KGHDR, CDR2 SFDVKD. V lost 8 bases to trimming and J lost 1 base; unmatched junction nucleotides: 7. This CDR3 region has 16 residues. CDR3 DNA sequence: TGTGCCACCAAAGACAGGGGGCCATGGAGCAATCAGCCCCAGCATTTT. Translating it yields CATKDRGPWSNQPQHF.

The chain recombines TRBV28 with TRBJ2-1; D possibly corresponds to TRBD2 (6 bases). Per the germline V gene, CDR1 is MDHEN and CDR2 is SYDVKM. This CDR3 contains 14 residues. Between the trimmed V and J ends, which lost 3 bases and 5 bases, there was a span of 11 bases. This CDR3 reads CASSFLAIDNEQFF. As DNA, the CDR3 is TGTGCCAGCAGTTTCCTAGCGATCGACAATGAGCAGTTCTTC.

J is TRBJ1-2 and V is TRBV11-2; possibly TRBD1 for D (5 bases). In germline, CDR1 is SGHAT, CDR2 FQNNGV. V was pared by 2 bases and J by 6 bases, with 16 bases between. The CDR3 length is 15 residues. CDR3 loop: CASSLRGREGDGYTF. CDR3 DNA: TGTGCCAGCAGCTTACGTGGCAGGGAAGGAGATGGCTACACCTTC.

This chain links TRBV18 with TRBJ1-4; no firm D call. CDR3 length: 16 residues. The V end lost 0 bases, the J end lost 5 bases, and 13 bases lay between the germline ends. The germline gives CDR1 KGHSH, CDR2 LQKENI. CDR3 sequence: CASSPPTAARNEKLFF. Written as DNA, the CDR3 is TGTGCCAGCTCACCACCCACCGCCGCGAGGAATGAAAAACTGTTTTTT.

This clone was counted between two and nine times. The CDR3 region has the DNA TGCGCCAGCAGCCAAGACAGGGGGAATTCACCCCTCCACTTT. Protein product: CASSQDRGNSPLHF. The chain employs TRBV4-1 and TRBJ1-6; 7 bases map to TRBD1. The germline V gene encodes CDR1 MGHRA and CDR2 YSYEKL. After removal of 0 bases from V and 7 bases from J, the junction contained 0 bases not matched to a gene. This CDR3 is 14 amino acids long.

The chain uses TRBV7-2 and TRBJ1-5; D is ambiguous. The V gene's germline CDR1 is SGHTA and CDR2 FQGNSA. The germline V and J ends were trimmed by 4 bases and 4 bases, with 14 bases remaining between them. The CDR3 covers 15 residues. The DNA of the CDR3 is TGTGCCAGCAGCTCCACTCAGCAGGTAAATCAGCCCCAGCATTTT. The encoded protein is CASSSTQQVNQPQHF.

This clone was recorded once. The V call is TRBV10-3, the J call TRBJ2-1; 7 positions match TRBD2. The germline gives CDR1 ENHRY, CDR2 SYGVKD. The CDR3 loop spans 14 amino acids. With V trimmed by 10 bases and J by 8 bases, 14 bases remained unmatched. The CDR3 region has the DNA TGTGCCAGCGCTCGGCAAGCGGGACGCGATGAGCAGTTCTTC. Translating gives CASARQAGRDEQFF.

The rearrangement links TRBV18 to TRBJ1-4; 9 bases agree with TRBD1. The CDR3 is 16 residues long. Trimming removed 3 bases from V and 8 bases from J; junction bases left unmatched: 10. Per the germline V gene, CDR1 is KGHSH and CDR2 is LQKENI. CDR3 bases: TGTGCCAGCTCACCGCCCGTAGGGACAGGGAACGAAAAACTGTTTTTT. As protein: CASSPPVGTGNEKLFF. Filled out from reference TRBV18 and TRBJ1-4, the complete variable domain reads NAGVMQNPRHLVRRRGQEARLRCSPMKGHSHVYWYRQLPEEGLKFMVYLQKENIIDESGMPKERFSAEFPKEGPSILRIQQVVRGDSAAYFCASSPPVGTGNEKLFFGSGTQLSVL.

The chain recombines TRBV7-2 with TRBJ2-5; TRBD2 matches 7 bases. CDR1 and CDR2 from the germline V gene are SGHTA and FQGNSA. The V and J ends lost 4 bases and 2 bases, in that order; junction bases with no gene match: 7. CDR3 length: 15 amino acids. CDR3 nucleotide sequence: TGTGCCAGCAGCTCCCCGCCCGGGGGGCAAGAGACCCAGTACTTC. Translation gives CASSSPPGGQETQYF.

In nucleotides, the CDR3 is TGCGCCAGCAGTGAGTTGGGCGGGAGCTCACTAACCGGCGGGGAGCTGTTTTTT. This translates into CASSELGGSSLTGGELFF. V and J are TRBV10-1 and TRBJ2-2; TRBD2 matches 7 bases. Germline CDR1 WNHNN, CDR2 SYGVQD (reference sequence). The CDR3 is 18 residues long. V shed 1 base and J 7 bases; nucleotides not matched to a gene: 15.

V is TRBV21-1 and J is TRBJ2-7; the table calls TRBD1, which could not be checked here. TRBV21-1 is listed as a pseudogene. The CDR3 length is 14 residues. The CDR3 sequence: CASSKGRRHYEQYF. The CDR3 nucleotides are TGTGCCAGCAGCAAAGGTCGCAGGCACTACGAGCAGTACTTC.

This chain uses TRBV28 with TRBJ1-1; the D is unclear. This CDR3 has 13 amino acids. Germline-derived CDR1 and CDR2 are MDHEN and SYDVKM. V lost 2 bases and J lost 6, with 10 bases in between. The CDR3 protein is CASSLSSVAEAFF. The DNA of the CDR3 is TGTGCCAGCAGTTTAAGCTCTGTGGCTGAAGCTTTCTTT.

This rearrangement joins TRBV5-1 to TRBJ2-1, with 13 bases identical to TRBD2. The germline gives CDR1 SGHRS, CDR2 YFSETQ. V trimming: 1 base; J trimming: 7 bases; junction bases outside the gene matches: 8. This CDR3 comprises 17 residues. Written as DNA, the CDR3 is TGCGCCAGCAGCTTGCCCCAACTAGCGGGGGGGTTGAATGAGCAGTTCTTC. Translating gives CASSLPQLAGGLNEQFF. Together with reference TRBV5-1 and TRBJ2-1, the CDR3 gives the full variable domain: KAGVTQTPRYLIKTRGQQVTLSCSPISGHRSVSWYQQTPGQGLQFLFEYFSETQRNKGNFPGRFSGRQFSNSRSEMNVSTLELGDSALYLCASSLPQLAGGLNEQFFGPGTRLTVL.

This chain connects TRBV10-3 to TRBJ1-5; D is perhaps TRBD1 (5 bases). V dropped 0 bases and J dropped 3 bases, with 9 bases sitting between them. Germline assignment: CDR1 ENHRY and CDR2 SYGVKD. There are 15 residues in the CDR3. The DNA of the CDR3 is TGTGCCATCAGTGAGTCAGGGGTGGTCAATCAGCCCCAGCATTTT. Its translation: CAISESGVVNQPQHF.

This clone was seen a single time. The CDR3 spells CASSHRGRKSYNEQFF. As DNA, the CDR3 is TGTGCCAGTAGTCACAGGGGGCGGAAGTCCTACAATGAGCAGTTCTTC. V usage is TRBV19 and J usage is TRBJ2-1; TRBD1 matches at 9 bases. Germline V gene lookup returns CDR1 LNHDA and CDR2 SQIVND (reference sequence). V gave up 5 bases and J gave up 1 base; unmatched junction bases: 6. The CDR3 is 16 amino acids.

This clone was seen just once. The sample holds other DNA sequences that translate to the same CDR3. The rearrangement links TRBV27 to TRBJ1-5; D is uncertain. The CDR3 is made up of 13 amino acids. Looked up from germline, CDR1 is MNHEY and CDR2 is SMNVEV (reference sequence). Trimming pared 3 bases from V and 7 bases from J, leaving 10 bases between. The CDR3 protein is CASSFREGQPQHF. CDR3 DNA sequence: TGTGCCAGCAGTTTCCGGGAAGGACAGCCCCAGCATTTT.

This clone was recorded only once. The chain recombines TRBV19 with TRBJ2-2; 9 bases are a match to TRBD1. Germline CDR1 is LNHDA and CDR2 is SQIVND (reference sequence). The ends lost 3 bases at V and 4 bases at J; junction bases unmatched: 3. This CDR3 contains 15 residues. CDR3 region: CASSMGDRVTGELFF. CDR3 nucleotides: TGTGCCAGTAGTATGGGGGACAGGGTCACCGGGGAGCTGTTTTTT.

This clone was seen once. The chain links TRBV7-9 to TRBJ2-3; the D is unclear. With 5 bases removed from V and 7 bases from J, the gap between germline ends came to 22 bases. CDR1 and CDR2 (germline): SEHNR, FQNEAQ (reference sequence). CDR3 length equals 16 residues. This chain's CDR3 is CASSPTETPGIYTQYF. The CDR3 region has the DNA TGTGCCAGCAGCCCTACGGAGACTCCCGGCATTTATACGCAGTATTTT.

The genes are TRBV5-6 and TRBJ1-1, with 9 bases fitting TRBD1. With 3 bases clipped from V and 3 bases from J, the junction kept 9 bases outside the gene matches. The CDR3 is made up of 16 amino acids. The germline V gene encodes CDR1 SGHDT and CDR2 YYEEEE. The CDR3 coding sequence is TGTGCCAGCAGCTCGATAGACAGGGACAGGGACACTGAAGCTTTCTTT. This gives the protein CASSSIDRDRDTEAFF. The full variable domain, with the rest looked up from reference TRBV5-6 and TRBJ1-1, is DAGVTQSPTHLIKTRGQQVTLRCSPKSGHDTVSWYQQALGQGPQFIFQYYEEEERQRGNFPDRFSGHQFPNYSSELNVNALLLGDSALYLCASSSIDRDRDTEAFFGQGTRLTVV.